The rows below give T cell receptor beta chains drawn from one sample of a study of cytomegalovirus exposure and HLA in healthy donors. The data were produced by immunoSEQ multiplex PCR, yet TCRdb's version contains in-frame clones alone and is incomplete. In the table there are some 51,000 clones, about 67% of which are singletons. The sequencing sample was made of PBMCs. Receptors originate from a man aged 40-49 years in good health and CMV-seropositive. Both conserved end residues are part of each CDR3. D genes are given only for firm matches. Clone size is stated in some rows and not others, as once, few, many or a class when expanded.

>.|TRBD1|TRBV5-1|TRBJ1-1
TGCGCCAGCAGCTACAGGGGTAACACTGAAGCTTTCTTT
CASSYRGNTEAFF
>.|.|TRBV5-6|TRBJ1-1
TGTGCCAGCAGCTTTCGGACAAAGCAGGGCACTGAAGCTTTCTTT
CASSFRTKQGTEAFF
>few|.|TRBV7-2|TRBJ1-2
TGTGCCAGCAGCTTAAATCAACGGGGATATGGCTACACCTTC
CASSLNQRGYGYTF
>.|TRBD2|TRBV5-6|TRBJ2-1
TGTGCCAGCAGCTTGGCTGGTCTAGCGGGGGGAAATGAGCAGTTCTTC
CASSLAGLAGGNEQFF
>.|.|TRBV6-6|TRBJ1-5
TGTGCCAGCAGTTACTCGATTAGTCAGCCCCAGCATTTT
CASSYSISQPQHF
>.|.|TRBV18|TRBJ1-1
TGTGCCAGCTCATACAGGGATGACACTGAAGCTTTCTTT
CASSYRDDTEAFF
>.|.|TRBV5-6|TRBJ2-5
TGTGCCAGCAGCCCTTGGACAGTCCAAGAGACCCAGTACTTC
CASSPWTVQETQYF
>few|TRBD1|TRBV5-4|TRBJ1-4
TGTGCCAGCAGCCTTAGACAGGGTGAGGCAGAAAAACTGTTTTTT
CASSLRQGEAEKLFF
>.|.|TRBV5-6|TRBJ2-5
TGTGCCAGCAGCTTACTCAGGGCCCCAGGGGCCCAGTACTTC
CASSLLRAPGAQYF
>.|.|TRBV5-1|TRBJ2-7
TGCGCCAGCAGCTTGAACGCAGATTCCTTCTACGAGCAGTACTTC
CASSLNADSFYEQYF
>.|TRBD1|TRBV30|TRBJ2-1
TGTGCCTGGGCCCGGGACAGGGTGAGGAATGAGCAGTTCTTC
CAWARDRVRNEQFF
>.|.|TRBV19|TRBJ1-5
TGTACCAGTAGTCGACAGGTCGGGGCACCAGCCCAGCATTTT
CTSSRQVGAPAQHF
>few|.|TRBV2|TRBJ2-2
TGTGCCAGCAGTCTTGACACGACGAACACCGGGGAGCTGTTTTTT
CASSLDTTNTGELFF
>.|TRBD1|TRBV5-6|TRBJ1-2
TGTGCCAGCAGCCTAGGGACAGCCGGCTACACCTTC
CASSLGTAGYTF
>.|TRBD2|TRBV25-1|TRBJ2-1
TGTGCCAGCAGACCTACGGGGGGATTTTACAATGAGCAGTTCTTC
CASRPTGGFYNEQFF
>.|.|TRBV19|TRBJ2-7
TGTGCCAGTAGTGTTGACAGGTCTAAGCAGTACTTC
CASSVDRSKQYF
>few|.|TRBV27|TRBJ1-1
TGTGCCAGCAGTTTACGGGGAGGCTTAACTGAAGCTTTCTTT
CASSLRGGLTEAFF
>.|.|TRBV4-3|TRBJ2-2
TGCGCCAGCAGCGAGGGACTGAGGTTCACCGGGGAGCTGTTTTTT
CASSEGLRFTGELFF
>.|TRBD2|TRBV7-9|TRBJ2-3
TGTGCCAGCAGCCTAGCGGGGGGGCCCACAGATACGCAGTATTTT
CASSLAGGPTDTQYF
>.|.|TRBV5-8|TRBJ1-2
TGTGCCAGCAGCCGTTACGGGGGGGATGGCTACACCTTC
CASSRYGGDGYTF
>once|.|TRBV10-1|TRBJ2-7
TGCGCCAGCAGTCCCGGCAGGGTTTACGACGAGCAGTACTTC
CASSPGRVYDEQYF
>.|.|TRBV7-8|TRBJ2-2
TGTGCCAGCAGCCCTGACAGTCTTCTCGGGGAGCTGTTTTTT
CASSPDSLLGELFF
>.|.|TRBV7-9|TRBJ1-4
TGTGCCAGCAGCCCCAGGGGTCAGGTTAATGAAAAACTGTTTTTT
CASSPRGQVNEKLFF
>.|.|TRBV7-7|TRBJ1-3
TGTGCCAGCAGCCCGTTCGGGGGAAACACCATATATTTT
CASSPFGGNTIYF
>.|TRBD2|TRBV2|TRBJ2-2
TGTGCCAGCAGTCTAGCGGGGGGGCCCACCGGGGAGCTGTTTTTT
CASSLAGGPTGELFF
>.|TRBD2|TRBV7-3|TRBJ2-5
TGTGCCAGCAGCTTAACGCTTGGCGGGGGTGACCAAGAGACCCAGTACTTC
CASSLTLGGGDQETQYF
>.|.|TRBV7-4|TRBJ1-3
TGTGCCAGCAGCTTACGCGGGCAGGCGGGCAACACCATATATTTT
CASSLRGQAGNTIYF
>.|.|TRBV30|TRBJ2-7
TGTGCCTGGAGTGCCGGACAGAGCTACGAGCAGTACTTC
CAWSAGQSYEQYF
>.|.|TRBV5-1|TRBJ2-5
TGCGCCAGCAGCGGCCTCGGGACACCACTTGGGGCTCAAGAGACCCAGTACTTC
CASSGLGTPLGAQETQYF
>.|.|TRBV30|TRBJ1-2
TGTGCCTGGAGTGTAACTGTTGCCTATGGCTACACCTTC
CAWSVTVAYGYTF
>.|.|TRBV29-1|TRBJ1-1
TGCGGCGGCGGTGGGACAGAAGCTTTCTTT
CGGGGTEAFF
>.|TRBD1|TRBV11-2|TRBJ1-2
TGTGCCAGCAGTCATGACAGGGCGGGGGGCTACACCTTC
CASSHDRAGGYTF
>.|TRBD1|TRBV5-6|TRBJ2-5
TGTGCCAGCAGCCGCGGACAGGGTACGTTTGAGACCCAGTACTTC
CASSRGQGTFETQYF
>.|TRBD1|TRBV30|TRBJ1-5
TGTGCCTGGAGTGTCGTCAGACAGGGCGACCAGCCCCAGCATTTT
CAWSVVRQGDQPQHF
>.|TRBD1|TRBV9|TRBJ2-7
TGTGCCAGCAGCGTAGGGACAGGGGGCTCCTACGAGCAGTACTTC
CASSVGTGGSYEQYF
>once|.|TRBV7-9|TRBJ2-7
TGTGCCAGCAGCCCTCTCCACGAGCAGTACTTC
CASSPLHEQYF